Listed below are T cell receptor beta chains from one sample, sequenced in a study of blood T cell repertoires in COVID-19. The assay was immunoSEQ multiplex PCR, and TCRdb's table has in-frame clones only and misses some. Of approximately 77,000 clones listed, around 69% were seen once; the top ten hold 16%. Input material: peripheral blood. These receptors all come from a man in his 70s with active or convalescent COVID-19. CDR3s include the opening cysteine and the closing phenylalanine or tryptophan. A D gene is named only where the DNA matches it firmly. Not all rows give a size; the values are once, few, many and, for expanded clones, a class.

D	length	size	J	V	DNA	CDR3
.	11	.	TRBJ2-1	TRBV20-1	TGCAGTGCTAGACGAGGCAATGAGCAGTTCTTC	CSARRGNEQFF
TRBD2	17	.	TRBJ2-1	TRBV2	TGTGCCAGCAGTGTCGGGACTAGCGGGGGGGCCTACAATGAGCAGTTCTTC	CASSVGTSGGAYNEQFF
TRBD2	18	.	TRBJ2-5	TRBV5-1	TGCGCCAGCAGCTTGGTGGCGGCGACTAGCGGGGATTCCGCCCCCCAGTACTTC	CASSLVAATSGDSAPQYF
TRBD1	15	.	TRBJ2-2	TRBV2	TGTGCCAGCAGTAGAGACAGGGCTGGCACCGGGGAGCTGTTTTTT	CASSRDRAGTGELFF
TRBD1	15	.	TRBJ2-7	TRBV9	TGTGCCAGCAGCGTCAGGGGGACCCCTCCTTACGAGCAGTACTTC	CASSVRGTPPYEQYF
.	12	.	TRBJ2-7	TRBV29-1	TGCAGCGGCCGGGACCCCGGGGGCGAGCAGTACTTC	CSGRDPGGEQYF
.	13	once	TRBJ1-5	TRBV28	TGTGCCCATAACAGGTATAGCAATCAGCCCCAGCATTTT	CAHNRYSNQPQHF
.	15	.	TRBJ1-1	TRBV12-5	TGTGCTAGTGGTTTGGGGTGGGGAGGAAACACTGAAGCTTTCTTT	CASGLGWGGNTEAFF
TRBD2	14	.	TRBJ2-1	TRBV28	TGTGTCTCCCAGAAAACTAGCGGGGGCGGTGAGCAGTTCTTC	CVSQKTSGGGEQFF
.	14	.	TRBJ2-1	TRBV12-1	TGTGCCAGCAGCTTTATCTTGCGGCCCAATGAGCAGTTCTTC	CASSFILRPNEQFF
TRBD1	16	.	TRBJ2-2	TRBV5-1	TGCGCCAGCAGCACTCGGACAGGGAACGGGGCCGGGGAGCTGTTTTTT	CASSTRTGNGAGELFF
.	12	medium-sized	TRBJ2-2	TRBV19	TGTGCCACCTTGAGGGGGACCGGGGAGCTGTTTTTT	CATLRGTGELFF
TRBD2	14	few	TRBJ2-1	TRBV28	TGTGCCAGCAGCGTTAGCGGGCCATACAATGAGCAGTTCTTC	CASSVSGPYNEQFF
TRBD1	16	once	TRBJ2-3	TRBV6-5	TGTGCCAGCAGTTTCCGGGACAGGGTGATCACAGATACGCAGTATTTT	CASSFRDRVITDTQYF
TRBD2	18	.	TRBJ2-1	TRBV2	TGTGCCAGCAGCCAGCGAGGGGCTACTAGCGGGGGGAGTAATGAGCAGTTCTTC	CASSQRGATSGGSNEQFF
.	12	.	TRBJ1-5	TRBV7-9	TGTGCCAGCAGCCTTCAGGATCAGCCCCAGCATTTT	CASSLQDQPQHF
TRBD1	15	once	TRBJ1-1	TRBV3-1/TRBV3-2	TGTGCCAGCAGCCAAGATGGAGGACAGGGGACTAAAGCTTTCTTT	CASSQDGGQGTKAFF
.	16	.	TRBJ1-5	TRBV19	TGTGCCAGTAGTAGACCGGGAAGCCATAGCAATCAGCCCCAGCATTTT	CASSRPGSHSNQPQHF
TRBD1	15	.	TRBJ1-6	TRBV6-4	TGTGCCAGCAGTGAATCCGGGACAGGGAATTCACCCCTCCACTTT	CASSESGTGNSPLHF
.	12	.	TRBJ2-7	TRBV3-1/TRBV3-2	TGTGCCAGCAGTTTCGGACAGTACGAGCAGTACTTC	CASSFGQYEQYF
TRBD2	17	.	TRBJ2-5	TRBV19	TGTGCCAGTAGCAACCCCGTGGGTAGCGGGGACAAAGAGACCCAGTACTTC	CASSNPVGSGDKETQYF
.	14	.	TRBJ2-4	TRBV4-2	TGTGCCAGCAGCCAAGCTACATGGGCAAACATTCAGTACTTC	CASSQATWANIQYF
.	16	once	TRBJ2-7	TRBV18	TGTGCCAGCTCACTAGCCGCGGGACAGATCTCCTACGAGCAGTACTTC	CASSLAAGQISYEQYF
.	13	.	TRBJ2-5	TRBV2	TGTGCCAGCAAAGGCGGTCCGGGAGAGACCCAGTACTTC	CASKGGPGETQYF
TRBD1	18	once	TRBJ1-4	TRBV28	TGTGCCAGCTCCCAGGGGGGGGGACAGGGGCGCTATAATGAAAAACTGTTTTTT	CASSQGGGQGRYNEKLFF
TRBD2	15	.	TRBJ2-3	TRBV30	TGTGCCTGGAGTGTACGGCGGGGGGGCCCAGATACGCAGTATTTT	CAWSVRRGGPDTQYF
TRBD1	13	few	TRBJ2-7	TRBV5-7	TGTGCCAGCAGCCTCCGGGACAGGAACGAGCAGTACTTC	CASSLRDRNEQYF
.	11	.	TRBJ1-1	TRBV6-5	TGTGCCAGCAGACAGGGAACTGAAGCTTTCTTT	CASRQGTEAFF
.	16	.	TRBJ2-3	TRBV23-1	TGCGCCAGCAGTCAATCGAGGAGGGAACCTGGAGATACGCAGTATTTT	CASSQSRREPGDTQYF
.	14	.	TRBJ1-1	TRBV5-1	TGCGCCAGCAGCTGGGGAGTAGGGAACACTGAAGCTTTCTTT	CASSWGVGNTEAFF
TRBD2	14	few	TRBJ2-5	TRBV5-4	TGTGCCAGCAGCTTGAGAAGCGGGGAAGAGACCCAGTACTTC	CASSLRSGEETQYF
.	13	.	TRBJ2-2	TRBV11-3	TGTGCCAGCAACGCGAGGTGGATCGGGGAGCTGTTTTTT	CASNARWIGELFF
.	14	.	TRBJ2-6	TRBV7-2	TGTGCCAGCAGCTATAACTCTGGGGCCAACGTCCTGACTTTC	CASSYNSGANVLTF
.	14	once	TRBJ1-1	TRBV5-5	TGTGCCAGCAGCTTGGTCGGGACTCGGGATGAAGCTTTCTTT	CASSLVGTRDEAFF
.	14	.	TRBJ1-4	TRBV18	TGTGCCAGCTCGGAGGGCGCAACTAATGAAAAACTGTTTTTT	CASSEGATNEKLFF
.	16	.	TRBJ1-1	TRBV5-4	TGTGCCAGCAGCTTTAATATTGACAGGACCGACACTGAAGCTTTCTTT	CASSFNIDRTDTEAFF
.	16	.	TRBJ2-7	TRBV4-1	TGCGCCAGCAGCCAAGAGACCCAAGATGACCCCTGCGCGCCGGGCTTC	CASSQETQDDPCAPGF
TRBD1	14	.	TRBJ2-7	TRBV18	TGTGCCAGCTCGGATGGACAGGTCGGACGCGAGCAGTACTTC	CASSDGQVGREQYF
.	13	few	TRBJ1-1	TRBV5-1	TGCGCCAGCAAGAACTCAGGGCATGGTGAAGCTTTCTTT	CASKNSGHGEAFF
TRBD2	13	.	TRBJ2-7	TRBV12-3/TRBV12-4	TGTGCCAGCAGCCAGGTATGGGGGGGCGAGCAGTACTTC	CASSQVWGGEQYF
TRBD1	14	few	TRBJ2-1	TRBV7-9	TGTGCCAGCAGCCTAGTGGGACAGAGTGCTGAGCAGTTCTTC	CASSLVGQSAEQFF
TRBD2	14	.	TRBJ2-1	TRBV9	TGTGCCAGCAGCTTAGGAAGCGGGGGCAATGAGCAGTTCTTC	CASSLGSGGNEQFF
.	12	.	TRBJ1-5	TRBV24-1	TGTGCCACCAGTGCGGGCAATCAGCCCCAGCATTTT	CATSAGNQPQHF
.	13	.	TRBJ1-1	TRBV6-5	TGTGCCAGCAATAAGGAGTCGGGCACTGAAGCTTTCTTT	CASNKESGTEAFF
.	10	.	TRBJ1-4	TRBV29-1	TGCAGCGCGGGGGAGGAAAAACTGTTTTTT	CSAGEEKLFF
.	14	.	TRBJ1-6	TRBV2	TGTGCCAGCAGTCGACAGGCGATTAATTCACCCCTCCACTTT	CASSRQAINSPLHF
.	12	once	TRBJ2-2	TRBV27	.	CASSFGAGELFF
.	15	.	TRBJ1-2	TRBV4-2	TGTGCCAGCAGCCAAGATCTTAGCATAGCCTATGGCTACACCTTC	CASSQDLSIAYGYTF
TRBD1	15	.	TRBJ2-2	TRBV6-5	TGTGCCAGCAGTCCTACAGGGGGGAGAGGCGGGGAGCTGTTTTTT	CASSPTGGRGGELFF